This TCR beta chain came from a study of CD8 T cells in ankylosing spondylitis (dated by TCRdb to the late 2010s). For the wider study: T cell receptor beta repertoires were profiled in healthy donors and ankylosing spondylitis patients so that disease-linked TCR variants could be found. In total, the full study cohort was made up of 85 to 140 healthy donors and 25 ankylosing spondylitis patients. Samples of peripheral blood were taken, and for ankylosing spondylitis patients, synovial fluid was collected as well. The full study reports these points: A TCR beta motif of several highly homologous amino acid variants appeared characteristic of blood from ankylosing spondylitis patients. Significant enrichment of the disease-linked clones was reported in matched synovial fluid samples from ankylosing spondylitis patients. A CD8+ phenotype was shown by the disease-linked clones, which were found at relatively low frequencies in peripheral blood. Some of the motif variants had been reported before in the synovial fluid and blood of reactive arthritis patients, a finding that suggests common disease-initiation mechanisms.

TCRdb records Illumina HiSeq 2500 as the sequencer. Quantitative 5'-RACE with molecular barcodes was the method used to prepare the TCR beta libraries. From the authors' description of their analysis: A new computational method, built on a probabilistic model of VDJ rearrangement, was used to identify disease-linked TCR variants. TCRdb itself trimmed the public reads at Q25 with fastp, ran MiXCR and retained productive beta chains. Under each unique CDR3 protein, matching rows form one entry showing the most common genes and DNA. V and J calls and clone size were set by TCRdb, not the authors. This sample holds about 150,000 distinct CDR3 sequences; 25% to 35% were observed only once. Clones ranked in the top ten supply 5.5% to 7.5% of the sample. Synovial fluid samples and blood samples obtained from the same ankylosing spondylitis patients were matched. The CDR3 covers 14 residues, taking in both the cysteine and the phenylalanine. Solely the CDR3 DNA is kept, with 42 bases framed from the first base. Germline trimming: 6 bases from V, 5 bases from J; junction bases outside gene matches: 6. The CDR1 and CDR2 encoded by the germline V gene are MNHNS and SASEGT.

About this clonotype itself: The antigen it recognizes is unknown. No base quality information exists; no much larger clone differs at one position.

The receptor was derived from a male donor with ankylosing spondylitis. The sample consisted of synovial fluid, either unsorted or a sorted T cell fraction (not recorded which). The receptor chain draws on TRBV6-1 and TRBJ2-3; 9 bases in the junction line up with TRBD1. CDR3 reads: CASRLQGAGDTQYF. The nucleotide sequence is given as TGTGCCAGCAGACTACAGGGGGCAGGAGATACGCAGTATTTT.